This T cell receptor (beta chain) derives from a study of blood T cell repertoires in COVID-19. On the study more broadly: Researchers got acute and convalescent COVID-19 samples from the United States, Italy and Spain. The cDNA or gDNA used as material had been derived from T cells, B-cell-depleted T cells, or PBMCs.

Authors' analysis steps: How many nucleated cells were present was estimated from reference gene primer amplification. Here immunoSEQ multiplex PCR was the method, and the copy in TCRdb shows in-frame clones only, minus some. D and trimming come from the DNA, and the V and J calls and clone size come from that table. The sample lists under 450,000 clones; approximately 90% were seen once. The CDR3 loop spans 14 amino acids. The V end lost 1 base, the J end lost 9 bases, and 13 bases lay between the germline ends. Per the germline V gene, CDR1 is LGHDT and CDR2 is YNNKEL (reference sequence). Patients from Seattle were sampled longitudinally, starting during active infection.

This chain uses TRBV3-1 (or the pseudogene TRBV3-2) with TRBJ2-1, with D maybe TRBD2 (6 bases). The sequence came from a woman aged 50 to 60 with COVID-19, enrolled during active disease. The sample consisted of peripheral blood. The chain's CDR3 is CASSQAEGRSEQFF. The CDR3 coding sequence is TGTGCCAGCAGCCAAGCGGAAGGGAGGAGTGAGCAGTTCTTC.